This T cell receptor (beta chain) was found in a study of T cell responses to AZD1222 COVID-19 vaccine (dated by TCRdb to the early 2020s). Regarding the study in general: TCR sequencing covered over 230 trial participants: 200 to 220 given two doses of AZD1222 and around 25 given two doses of MenACWY control vaccine. Trial participants were enrolled by age into subgroups of 18-55, 56-69 and 70-plus years, and approximately 150, 30 and 60 TCR-sequenced participants, respectively, were included in these subgroups. The paper's findings and limits, for the study overall: Reportedly, close to half of the unique spike-specific TCRs recognized epitopes lying outside the regions that are mutated in the B.1.351 and B.1.1.7 variants. Participants were mostly white British, with more females than males. The authors suggested clonal diversity may have been underestimated. Vaccine-associated CD4 TCRs spanned the whole spike protein, with dominant responses in regions 160-218 and 743-854. After two AZD1222 doses, spike-specific TCR breadth and depth were significantly higher than at day 0 and than in MenACWY recipients. No day 14 peak-response samples were available, so repertoires were characterized only after the peak T cell response. Conclusions about previously exposed vaccinees were limited because only six or seven AZD1222 recipients were SARS-CoV-2 seropositive at baseline. In the small 56-69-year group, the increase in depth fell short of significance, most likely because of low power.

The CDR3 regions of human TCRbeta chains were analyzed by immunosequencing. Per the original workflow: Repertoire TCRs were checked for matches against a reference library of SARS-CoV-2-specific TCRs that had been generated using the MIRA antigen-specificity platform. Breadth meant the fraction of unique TCRs that were SARS-CoV-2-associated, whereas depth meant the fraction of total T cells that were SARS-CoV-2-associated. Using the MIRA data, each spike-specific TCR was mapped to the spike region that the TCR reacts to and placed in a CD4 or CD8 class. Log10-transformed breadth and depth values were compared by one-way ANOVA with Sidak's multiple comparisons tests. TCRdb took over this immuneACCESS table, retaining in-frame rearrangements with V and J assigned. Such tables are incomplete; in checked studies, under half of the missing clones stem from an unresolved V gene, and the remainder is unexplained. The DNA was the basis for D and trimming; V, J and clone size are from that table. Recorded for this sample are about 110,000 clones; more than 70% of them occurred a single time. About 3% of the sample lies in the top ten.

As encoded in the germline V gene, CDR1 is SNHLY while CDR2 is FYNNEI. The germline V end is reduced by 6 bases and the J end by 7 bases; junction bases left unmatched: 13. There are 15 amino acids in the CDR3, from cysteine to phenylalanine inclusive. Only CDR3 DNA remains: 45 bases, in frame from the first base. The time point label for this specimen denotes: baseline before first vaccination. The treatment or condition label on this specimen signifies: meningococcal conjugate vaccine given as trial control. The vaccinee samples were drawn from two UK trials, COV001 and COV002, one of which was a single-blind randomized controlled phase 2/3 trial testing AZD1222 (ChAdOx1 nCoV-19) in healthy adults. For TCRbeta chain sequencing, PBMC samples were collected from trial participants at day 0 and at day 28 after the second dose. On this clone: Its antigen target is currently unknown. No qualities accompany the bases; no much larger clone lies one base away.

The specimen comprised peripheral blood, sampled on day 0 of MenACWY control vaccination. The receptor was derived from an adult in good health. This chain joins TRBV2 to TRBJ2-7; TRBD1 lines up with 9 middle nucleotides. In nucleotides, the sequence is TGTGCCAGCAGGGTTCACGGGACAGGGCTGAATGAGCAGTACTTC. Translation gives CASRVHGTGLNEQYF. This CDR3, with the reference TRBV2 and TRBJ2-7 proteins standing in past its ends, gives the full variable domain EPEVTQTPSHQVTQMGQEVILRCVPISNHLYFYWYRQILGQKVEFLVSFYNNEISEKSEIFDDQFSVERPDGSNFTLKIRSTKLEDSAMYFCASRVHGTGLNEQYFGPGTRLTVT.